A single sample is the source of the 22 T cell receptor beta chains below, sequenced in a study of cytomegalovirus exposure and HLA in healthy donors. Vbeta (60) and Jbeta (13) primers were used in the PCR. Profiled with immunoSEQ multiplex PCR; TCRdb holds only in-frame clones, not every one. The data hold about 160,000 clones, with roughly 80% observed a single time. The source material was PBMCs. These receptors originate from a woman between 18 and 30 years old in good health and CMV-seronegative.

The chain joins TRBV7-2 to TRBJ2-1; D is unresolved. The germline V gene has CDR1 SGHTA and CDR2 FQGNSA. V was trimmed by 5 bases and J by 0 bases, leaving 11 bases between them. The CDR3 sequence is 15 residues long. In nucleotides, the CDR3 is TGTGCCAGCAGCATTAGCCTTTCCTCCTACAATGAGCAGTTCTTC. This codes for CASSISLSSYNEQFF.

CDR3 protein: CASSSLAGARTGELFF. CDR3 in DNA: TGTGCCAGCAGTTCGCTAGCGGGAGCCCGCACCGGGGAGCTGTTTTTT. V usage is TRBV2 and J usage is TRBJ2-2; 10 bases map to TRBD2. Germline values: CDR1 SNHLY, CDR2 FYNNEI. The length of the CDR3 is 16 residues. V lost 5 bases, J lost 4 bases, and 7 bases stayed unmatched.

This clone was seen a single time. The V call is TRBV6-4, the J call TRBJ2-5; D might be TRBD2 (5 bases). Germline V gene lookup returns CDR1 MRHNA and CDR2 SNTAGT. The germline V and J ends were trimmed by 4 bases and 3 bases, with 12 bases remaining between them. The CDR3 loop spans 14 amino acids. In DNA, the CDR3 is TGTGCCAGCAGTGCGACGGGGATGGAAGAGACCCAGTACTTC. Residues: CASSATGMEETQYF.

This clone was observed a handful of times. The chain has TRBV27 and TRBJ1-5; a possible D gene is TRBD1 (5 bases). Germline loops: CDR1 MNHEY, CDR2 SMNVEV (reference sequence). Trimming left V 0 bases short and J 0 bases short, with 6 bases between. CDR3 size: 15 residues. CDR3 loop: CASSLSGHSNQPQHF. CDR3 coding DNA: TGTGCCAGCAGTTTATCTGGACATAGCAATCAGCCCCAGCATTTT.

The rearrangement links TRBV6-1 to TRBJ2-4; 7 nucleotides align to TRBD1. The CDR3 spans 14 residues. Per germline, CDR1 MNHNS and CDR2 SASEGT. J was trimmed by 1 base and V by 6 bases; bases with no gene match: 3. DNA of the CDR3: TGTGCCAGCAGGACGACAGGGGCCAAAAACATTCAGTACTTC. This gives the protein CASRTTGAKNIQYF.

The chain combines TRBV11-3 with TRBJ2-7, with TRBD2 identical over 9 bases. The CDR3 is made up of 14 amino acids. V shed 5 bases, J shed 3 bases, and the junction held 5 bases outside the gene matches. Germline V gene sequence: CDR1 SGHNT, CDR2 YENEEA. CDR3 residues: CASSPSGMFYEQYF. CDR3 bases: TGTGCCAGCAGCCCTAGCGGGATGTTCTACGAGCAGTACTTC.

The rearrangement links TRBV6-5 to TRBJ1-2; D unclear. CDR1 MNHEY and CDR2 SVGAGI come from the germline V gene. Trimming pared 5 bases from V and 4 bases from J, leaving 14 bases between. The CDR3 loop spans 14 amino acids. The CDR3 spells CASSEVRHVYGYTF. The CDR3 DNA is TGTGCCAGCAGTGAGGTTCGTCATGTCTATGGCTACACCTTC.

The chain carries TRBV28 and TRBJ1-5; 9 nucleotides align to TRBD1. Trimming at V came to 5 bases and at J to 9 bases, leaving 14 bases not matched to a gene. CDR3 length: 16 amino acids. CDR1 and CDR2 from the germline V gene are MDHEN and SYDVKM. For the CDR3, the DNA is TGTGCCAGCAGTCTTCAGATGACAGGGGGATTGGGGCCCCAGCATTTT. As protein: CASSLQMTGGLGPQHF.

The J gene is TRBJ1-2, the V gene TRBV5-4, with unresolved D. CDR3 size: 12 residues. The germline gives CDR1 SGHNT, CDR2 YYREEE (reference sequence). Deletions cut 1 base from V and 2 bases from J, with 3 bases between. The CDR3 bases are TGTGCCAGCAGCTTGCAGAACTATGGCTACACCTTC. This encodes CASSLQNYGYTF.

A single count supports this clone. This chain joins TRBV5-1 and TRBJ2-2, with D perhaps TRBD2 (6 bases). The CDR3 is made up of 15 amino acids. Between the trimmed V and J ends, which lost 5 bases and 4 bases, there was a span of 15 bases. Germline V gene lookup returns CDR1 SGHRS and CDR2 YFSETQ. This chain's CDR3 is CASRQLAVGTGELFF. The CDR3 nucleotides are TGCGCCAGCAGACAGTTAGCGGTGGGCACCGGGGAGCTGTTTTTT.

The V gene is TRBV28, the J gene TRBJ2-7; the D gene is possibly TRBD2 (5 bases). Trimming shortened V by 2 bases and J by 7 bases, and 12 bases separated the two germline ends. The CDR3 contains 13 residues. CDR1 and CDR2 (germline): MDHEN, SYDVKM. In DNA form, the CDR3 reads TGTGCCAGCAGTTTAGGGGAGCCTGAAGAGCAGTACTTC. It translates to CASSLGEPEEQYF. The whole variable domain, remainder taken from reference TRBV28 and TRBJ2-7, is DVKVTQSSRYLVKRTGEKVFLECVQDMDHENMFWYRQDPGLGLRLIYFSYDVKMKEKGDIPEGYSVSREKKERFSLILESASTNQTSMYLCASSLGEPEEQYFGPGTRLTVT.

The CDR3 protein is CASSIDRKAFF. The DNA for the CDR3 is TGTGCCAGCAGCATAGACAGAAAAGCTTTCTTT. V is TRBV6-5 and J is TRBJ1-1; weak D call: TRBD1 (5 bases). Germline V gene sequence: CDR1 MNHEY, CDR2 SVGAGI. CDR3 size: 11 residues. Trimming left V 6 bases short and J 9 bases short, with 11 bases between.

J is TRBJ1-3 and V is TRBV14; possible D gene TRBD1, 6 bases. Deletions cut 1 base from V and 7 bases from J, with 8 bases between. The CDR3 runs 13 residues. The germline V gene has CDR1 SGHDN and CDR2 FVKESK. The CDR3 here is CASSQGTVNTIYF. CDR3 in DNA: TGTGCCAGCAGCCAAGGGACAGTTAACACCATATATTTT.

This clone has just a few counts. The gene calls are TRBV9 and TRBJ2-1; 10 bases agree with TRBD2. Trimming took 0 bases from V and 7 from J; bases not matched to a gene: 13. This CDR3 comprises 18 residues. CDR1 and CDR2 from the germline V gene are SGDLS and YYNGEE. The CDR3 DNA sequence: TGTGCCAGCAGCGTAGACCCCGGCCTAGCGGGAGAGTATAATGAGCAGTTCTTC. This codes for CASSVDPGLAGEYNEQFF.

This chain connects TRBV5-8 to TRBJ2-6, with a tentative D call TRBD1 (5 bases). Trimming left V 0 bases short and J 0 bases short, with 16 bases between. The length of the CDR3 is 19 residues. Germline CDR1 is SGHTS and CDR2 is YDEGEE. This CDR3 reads CASSLGPGHPSSGANVLTF. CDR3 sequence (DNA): TGTGCCAGCAGCTTGGGCCCCGGACACCCAAGCTCTGGGGCCAACGTCCTGACTTTC.

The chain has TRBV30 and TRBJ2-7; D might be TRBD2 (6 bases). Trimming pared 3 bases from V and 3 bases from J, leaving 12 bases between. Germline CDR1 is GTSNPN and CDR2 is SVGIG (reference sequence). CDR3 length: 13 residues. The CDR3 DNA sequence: TGTGCCTGGAGCGCGGGACTCAACTACGAGCAGTACTTC. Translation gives CAWSAGLNYEQYF. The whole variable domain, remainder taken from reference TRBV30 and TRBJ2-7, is SQTIHQWPATLVQPVGSPLSLECTVEGTSNPNLYWYRQAAGRGLQLLFYSVGIGQISSEVPQNLSASRPQDRQFILSSKKLLLSDSGFYLCAWSAGLNYEQYFGPGTRLTVT.

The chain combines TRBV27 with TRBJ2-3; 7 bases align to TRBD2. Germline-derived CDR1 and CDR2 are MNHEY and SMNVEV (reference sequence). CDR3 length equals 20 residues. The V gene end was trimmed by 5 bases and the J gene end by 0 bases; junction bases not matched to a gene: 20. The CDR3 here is CASSTSRLVKREGSTDTQYF. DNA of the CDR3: TGTGCCAGCAGTACCTCTAGGCTCGTTAAGCGGGAAGGGAGCACAGATACGCAGTATTTT.

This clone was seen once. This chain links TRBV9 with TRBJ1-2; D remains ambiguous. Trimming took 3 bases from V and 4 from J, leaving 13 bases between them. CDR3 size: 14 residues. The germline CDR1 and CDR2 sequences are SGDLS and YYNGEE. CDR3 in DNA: TGTGCCAGCAGCGCTGGGAGAGCGGGCTATGGCTACACCTTC. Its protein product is CASSAGRAGYGYTF.

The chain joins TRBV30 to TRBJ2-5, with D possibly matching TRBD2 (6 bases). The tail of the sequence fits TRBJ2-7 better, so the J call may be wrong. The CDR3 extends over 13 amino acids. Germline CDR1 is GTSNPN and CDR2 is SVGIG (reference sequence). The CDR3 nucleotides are TGTGCCTGGAGGGAGGGATGGGTTGGCGAGCAGTACTTC. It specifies CAWREGWVGEQYF.

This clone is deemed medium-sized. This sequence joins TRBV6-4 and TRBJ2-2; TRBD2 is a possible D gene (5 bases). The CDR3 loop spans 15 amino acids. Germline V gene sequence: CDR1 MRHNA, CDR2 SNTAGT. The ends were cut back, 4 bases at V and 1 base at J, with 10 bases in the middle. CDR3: CASSVGELNTGELFF. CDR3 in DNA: TGTGCCAGCAGTGTCGGGGAGTTGAACACCGGGGAGCTGTTTTTT.

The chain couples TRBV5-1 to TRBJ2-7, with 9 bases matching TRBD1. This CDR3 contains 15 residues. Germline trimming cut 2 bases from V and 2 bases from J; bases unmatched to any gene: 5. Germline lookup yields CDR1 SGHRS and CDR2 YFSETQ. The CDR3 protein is CASSFGDREAYEQYF. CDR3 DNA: TGCGCCAGCAGCTTCGGGGACAGGGAGGCCTACGAGCAGTACTTC.

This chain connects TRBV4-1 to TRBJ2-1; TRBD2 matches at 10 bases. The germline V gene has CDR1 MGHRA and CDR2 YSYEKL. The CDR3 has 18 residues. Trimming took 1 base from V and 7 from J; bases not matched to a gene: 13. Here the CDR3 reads CASSQARRLAGLKNEQFF. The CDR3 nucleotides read TGCGCCAGCAGCCAAGCCCGTCGACTAGCGGGTTTGAAGAATGAGCAGTTCTTC.